This T cell receptor beta chain was retrieved from a study of blood T cell repertoires in COVID-19. Overall study: Donors in the United States, Italy and Spain gave samples during acute or convalescent COVID-19.

Sequencing used immunoSEQ multiplex PCR; TCRdb keeps in-frame clones, though not all of them. The data show roughly 180,000 clones, with around three quarters seen just once and about 18% held by the top ten. In its sample, this clone was seen a few times. This receptor was taken from a man between 60 and 75 years old with active or convalescent COVID-19. The sequencing sample was made of peripheral blood.

This CDR3 is CASSSQTGFEETQYF. The CDR3 DNA is TGTGCCAGCAGCTCACAGACGGGATTTGAAGAGACCCAGTACTTC. The gene calls are TRBV7-3 and TRBJ2-5; tentative D call: TRBD2 (5 bases). Germline V gives CDR1 SGHTA, CDR2 FQGTGA. V gave up 4 bases and J gave up 3 bases, with 15 bases separating them. The CDR3 extends over 15 amino acids.